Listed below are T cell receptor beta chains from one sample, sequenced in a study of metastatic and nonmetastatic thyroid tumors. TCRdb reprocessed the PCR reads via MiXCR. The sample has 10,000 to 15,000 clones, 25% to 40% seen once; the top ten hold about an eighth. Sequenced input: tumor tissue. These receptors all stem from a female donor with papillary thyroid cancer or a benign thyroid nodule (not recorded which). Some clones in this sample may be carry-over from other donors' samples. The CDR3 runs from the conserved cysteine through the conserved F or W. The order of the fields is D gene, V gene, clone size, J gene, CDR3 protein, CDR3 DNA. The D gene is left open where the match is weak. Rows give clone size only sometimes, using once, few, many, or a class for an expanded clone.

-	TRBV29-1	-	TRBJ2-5	CSVEGHSGETQYF	TGCAGCGTCGAGGGTCATTCGGGGGAGACCCAGTACTTC
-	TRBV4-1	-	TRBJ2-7	CASSQDSLPASYEQYF	TGCGCCAGCAGCCAAGATTCGCTACCGGCTTCCTACGAGCAGTACTTC
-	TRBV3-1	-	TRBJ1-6	CASSQGTRNSPLHF	TGTGCCAGCAGCCAAGGGACAAGGAATTCACCCCTCCACTTT
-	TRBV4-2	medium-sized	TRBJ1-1	CASSQDQGRTEAFF	TGTGCCAGCAGCCAAGATCAGGGGAGGACTGAAGCTTTCTTT
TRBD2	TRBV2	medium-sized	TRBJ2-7	CARGRTSGAYEQYF	TGTGCCAGGGGTAGGACTAGCGGTGCCTACGAGCAGTACTTC
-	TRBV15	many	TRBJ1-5	CATSRDQGSWGNQPQHF	TGTGCCACCAGCAGAGATCAGGGCTCATGGGGCAATCAGCCCCAGCATTTT
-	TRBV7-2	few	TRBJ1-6	CASSLDGPGGSPLHF	TGTGCCAGCAGCCTAGACGGTCCCGGAGGTTCACCCCTCCACTTT
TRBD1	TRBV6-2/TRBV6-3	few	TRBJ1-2	CASSSHHGTGPSYTF	TGTGCCAGCAGCTCCCATCATGGGACAGGTCCGAGCTACACCTTC
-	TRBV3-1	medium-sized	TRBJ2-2	CASSSNLPNTGELFF	TGTGCCAGCAGCTCCAACCTACCAAACACCGGGGAGCTGTTTTTT
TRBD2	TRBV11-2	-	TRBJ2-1	CASSWGLAGLIPRNEQFF	TGTGCCAGCAGCTGGGGACTAGCGGGCCTGATCCCCCGGAATGAGCAGTTCTTC
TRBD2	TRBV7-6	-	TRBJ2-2	CASSSNSGGNTGELFF	TGTGCCAGCAGCTCGAATAGCGGGGGAAACACCGGGGAGCTGTTTTTT
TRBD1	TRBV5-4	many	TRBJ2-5	CASSSDGTGEETQYF	TGTGCCAGCAGCTCTGACGGGACAGGGGAAGAGACCCAGTACTTC
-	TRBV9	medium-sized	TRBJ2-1	CASSVERAGYNEQFF	TGTGCCAGCAGCGTAGAGAGGGCCGGGTACAATGAGCAGTTCTTC
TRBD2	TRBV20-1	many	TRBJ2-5	CSASPASGGETQYF	TGCAGTGCTAGCCCGGCTAGCGGGGGAGAGACCCAGTACTTC
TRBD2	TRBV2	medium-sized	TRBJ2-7	CASSPRTSGVYEQYF	TGTGCCAGCAGCCCCAGGACTAGCGGTGTCTACGAGCAGTACTTC
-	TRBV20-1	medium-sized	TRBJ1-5	CSAIGVSNQPQHF	TGCAGTGCCATAGGGGTCAGCAATCAGCCCCAGCATTTT
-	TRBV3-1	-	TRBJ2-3	CASSQGGYGTQYF	TGTGCCAGCAGCCAAGGCGGATATGGTACGCAGTATTTT
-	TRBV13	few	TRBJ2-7	CASSLDLDEQYF	TGTGCCAGCAGCTTAGATCTCGACGAGCAGTACTTC
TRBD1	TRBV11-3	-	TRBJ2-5	CASSRDRQETKYF	TGTGCCAGCAGCAGGGACAGACAAGAGACCAAGTACTTC
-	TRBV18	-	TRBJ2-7	CPYLNGTKSSYEQYF	TGTCCATATCTCAACGGGACAAAGAGCTCCTACGAGCAGTACTTC
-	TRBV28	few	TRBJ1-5	CASIRWGAGQPQHF	TGTGCCAGCATAAGATGGGGGGCTGGCCAGCCCCAGCATTTT
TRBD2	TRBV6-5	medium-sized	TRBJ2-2	CASSYFPTSGANTGELFF	TGTGCCAGCAGTTACTTCCCGACTAGCGGCGCGAACACCGGGGAGCTGTTTTTT
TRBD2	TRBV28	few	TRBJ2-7	CASSSGGVPFGAYEQYF	TGTGCCAGCAGCTCCGGGGGGGTACCCTTTGGGGCTTACGAGCAGTACTTC
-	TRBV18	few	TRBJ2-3	CANSLKEPQYF	TGTGCCAACTCACTCAAAGAACCGCAGTATTTT
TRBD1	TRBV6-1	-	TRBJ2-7	CASSEGDRVMYEQYF	TGTGCCAGCAGTGAAGGGGACAGGGTAATGTACGAGCAGTACTTC
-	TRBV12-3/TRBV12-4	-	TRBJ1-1	CASSFAGSGAFF	TGTGCCAGCAGTTTCGCGGGGTCTGGGGCTTTCTTT
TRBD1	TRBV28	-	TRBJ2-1	CASNTKKGTVAFNFF	TGTGCCAGCAATACAAAAAAGGGGACAGTAGCTTTTAATTTCTTC
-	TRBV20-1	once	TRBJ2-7	CSASFWLYEQYF	TGCAGTGCTAGCTTTTGGCTCTACGAGCAGTACTTC
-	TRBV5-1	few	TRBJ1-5	CASSLARGQPQHF	TGCGCCAGCAGCTTGGCGCGGGGGCAGCCCCAGCATTTT
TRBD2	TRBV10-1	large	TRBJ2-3	CASSEAGAADTQYF	TGCGCCAGCAGTGAGGCGGGAGCCGCAGATACGCAGTATTTT
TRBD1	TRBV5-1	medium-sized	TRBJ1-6	CASSQGQGTNSPLHF	TGCGCCAGCAGCCAGGGACAGGGGACTAATTCACCCCTCCACTTT
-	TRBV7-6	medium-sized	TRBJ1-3	CASSLGERVYSGNTIYF	TGTGCCAGCAGCTTAGGTGAACGGGTTTACTCTGGAAACACCATATATTTT
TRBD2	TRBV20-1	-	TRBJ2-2	CSARAKGGTSGVRTGELFF	TGCAGTGCTAGAGCCAAAGGGGGGACTAGCGGGGTGAGAACCGGGGAGCTGTTTTTT
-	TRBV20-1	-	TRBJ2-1	CSASVRLVDDEQFF	TGCAGTGCTAGTGTGCGGCTAGTCGACGATGAGCAGTTCTTC
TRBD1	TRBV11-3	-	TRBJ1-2	CASSLFSGGSGYTF	TGTGCCAGCAGCTTATTCTCAGGGGGTTCTGGCTACACCTTC
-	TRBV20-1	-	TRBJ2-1	CSATPGALGDEQFF	TGCAGTGCTACCCCGGGAGCGCTGGGCGATGAGCAGTTCTTC
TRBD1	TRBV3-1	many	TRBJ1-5	CASSQRGTGTNQPQHF	TGTGCCAGCAGCCAACGAGGGACAGGGACTAATCAGCCCCAGCATTTT